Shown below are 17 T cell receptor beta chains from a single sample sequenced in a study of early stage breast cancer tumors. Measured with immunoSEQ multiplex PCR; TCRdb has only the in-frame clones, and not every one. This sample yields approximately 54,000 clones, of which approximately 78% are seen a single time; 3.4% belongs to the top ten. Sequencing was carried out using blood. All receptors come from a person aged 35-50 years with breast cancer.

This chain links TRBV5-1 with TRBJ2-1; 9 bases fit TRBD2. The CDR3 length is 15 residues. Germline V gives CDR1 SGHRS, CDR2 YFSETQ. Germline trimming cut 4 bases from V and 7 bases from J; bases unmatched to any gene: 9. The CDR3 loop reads CASSGASGTRNEQFF. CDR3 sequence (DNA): TGCGCCAGCAGCGGTGCTAGCGGGACCCGGAATGAGCAGTTCTTC.

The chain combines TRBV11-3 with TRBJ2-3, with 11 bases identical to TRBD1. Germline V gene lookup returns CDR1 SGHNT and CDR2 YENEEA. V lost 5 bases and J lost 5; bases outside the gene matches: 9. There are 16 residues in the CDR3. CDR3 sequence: CASSDRVGQGEDTQYF. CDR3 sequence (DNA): TGTGCCAGCAGCGATAGGGTGGGACAGGGGGAAGATACGCAGTATTTT.

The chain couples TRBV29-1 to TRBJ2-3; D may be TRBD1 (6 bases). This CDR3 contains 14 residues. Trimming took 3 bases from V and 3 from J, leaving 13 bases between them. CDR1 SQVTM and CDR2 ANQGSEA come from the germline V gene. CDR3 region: CSVEGRQGTDTQYF. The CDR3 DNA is TGCAGCGTTGAGGGTCGTCAGGGGACAGATACGCAGTATTTT.

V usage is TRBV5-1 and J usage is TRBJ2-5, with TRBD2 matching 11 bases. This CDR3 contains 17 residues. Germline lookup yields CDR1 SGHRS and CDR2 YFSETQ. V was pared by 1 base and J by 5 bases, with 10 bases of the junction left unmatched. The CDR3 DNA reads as TGCGCCAGCAGCTTGTCTAGCGGGAGGACCGCTGGGGAGACCCAGTACTTC. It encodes CASSLSSGRTAGETQYF.

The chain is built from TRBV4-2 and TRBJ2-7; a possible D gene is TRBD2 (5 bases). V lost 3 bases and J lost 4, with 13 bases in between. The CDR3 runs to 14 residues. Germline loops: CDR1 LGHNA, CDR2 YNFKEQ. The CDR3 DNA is TGTGCCAGCAGCCAGGACTTGATGACGTACGAGCAGTACTTC. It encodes CASSQDLMTYEQYF.

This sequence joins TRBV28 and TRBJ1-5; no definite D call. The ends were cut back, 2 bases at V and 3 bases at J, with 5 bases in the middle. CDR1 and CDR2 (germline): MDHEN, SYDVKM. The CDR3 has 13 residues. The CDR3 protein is CASSLTTNQPQHF. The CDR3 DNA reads TGTGCCAGCAGTTTAACAACCAATCAGCCCCAGCATTTT.

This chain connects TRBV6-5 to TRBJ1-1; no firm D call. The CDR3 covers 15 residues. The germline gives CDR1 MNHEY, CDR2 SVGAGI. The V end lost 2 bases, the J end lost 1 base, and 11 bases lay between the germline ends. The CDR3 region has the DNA TGTGCCAGCAGTTACAGCCGGTTGGGGAACACTGAAGCTTTCTTT. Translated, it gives CASSYSRLGNTEAFF.

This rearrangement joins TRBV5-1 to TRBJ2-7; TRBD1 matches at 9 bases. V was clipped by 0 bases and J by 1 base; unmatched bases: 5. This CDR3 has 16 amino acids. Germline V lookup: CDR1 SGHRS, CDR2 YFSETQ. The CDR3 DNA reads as TGCGCCAGCAGCTTGGCCAGACAGGGGGGATCCTACGAGCAGTACTTC. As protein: CASSLARQGGSYEQYF.

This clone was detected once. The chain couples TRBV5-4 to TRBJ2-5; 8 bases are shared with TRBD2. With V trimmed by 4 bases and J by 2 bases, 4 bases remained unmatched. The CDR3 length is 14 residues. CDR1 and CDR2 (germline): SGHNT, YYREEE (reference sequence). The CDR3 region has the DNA TGTGCCAGCAGCCCCGGGGGGGATCAAGAGACCCAGTACTTC. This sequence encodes CASSPGGDQETQYF.

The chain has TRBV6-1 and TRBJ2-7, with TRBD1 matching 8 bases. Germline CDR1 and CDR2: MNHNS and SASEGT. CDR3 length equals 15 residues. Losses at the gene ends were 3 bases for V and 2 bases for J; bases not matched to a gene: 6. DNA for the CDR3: TGTGCCAGCAGTGAGGACGGGACAGGAGCCTACGAGCAGTACTTC. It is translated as CASSEDGTGAYEQYF.

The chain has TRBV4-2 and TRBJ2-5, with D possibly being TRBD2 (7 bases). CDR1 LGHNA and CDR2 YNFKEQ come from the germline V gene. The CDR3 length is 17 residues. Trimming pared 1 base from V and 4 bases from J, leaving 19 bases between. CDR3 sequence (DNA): TGTGCCAGCAGCCAAGGCCCTAGCGGAGGGGGTGGAGAGACCCAGTACTTC. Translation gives CASSQGPSGGGGETQYF.

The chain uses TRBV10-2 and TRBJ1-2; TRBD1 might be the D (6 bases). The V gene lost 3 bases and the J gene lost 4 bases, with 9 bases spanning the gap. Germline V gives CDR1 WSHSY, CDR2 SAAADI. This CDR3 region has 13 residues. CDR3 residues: CASSDGGLYGYTF. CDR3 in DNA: TGCGCCAGCAGTGATGGGGGCCTCTATGGCTACACCTTC.

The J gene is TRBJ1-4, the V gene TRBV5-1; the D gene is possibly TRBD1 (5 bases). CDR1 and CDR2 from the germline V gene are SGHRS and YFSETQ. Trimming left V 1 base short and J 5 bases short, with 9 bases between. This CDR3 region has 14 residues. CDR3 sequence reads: CASSLTGPNEKLFF. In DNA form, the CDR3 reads TGCGCCAGCAGCTTGACAGGACCAAATGAAAAACTGTTTTTT.

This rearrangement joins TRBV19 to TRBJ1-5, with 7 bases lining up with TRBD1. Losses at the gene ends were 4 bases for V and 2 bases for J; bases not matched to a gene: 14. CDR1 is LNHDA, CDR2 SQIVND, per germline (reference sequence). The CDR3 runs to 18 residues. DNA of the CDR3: TGTGCCAGTAGTAATAACGACAGGGCGCGGAGGGGCAATCAGCCCCAGCATTTT. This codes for CASSNNDRARRGNQPQHF.

CDR3 in DNA: TGTGCCAGCAGCTCAATGGGACAGGGAGGGGGAAAACTGTTTTTT. This gives the protein CASSSMGQGGGKLFF. This chain uses TRBV11-2 with TRBJ1-4; TRBD1 matches at 9 bases. V was clipped by 4 bases and J by 10 bases; unmatched bases: 10. CDR1 and CDR2 from the germline V gene are SGHAT and FQNNGV. The CDR3 extends over 15 amino acids.

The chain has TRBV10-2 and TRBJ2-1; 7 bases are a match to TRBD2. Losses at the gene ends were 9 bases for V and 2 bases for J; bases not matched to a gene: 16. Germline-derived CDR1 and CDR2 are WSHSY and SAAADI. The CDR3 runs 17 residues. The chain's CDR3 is CASVRREGPGAYNEQFF. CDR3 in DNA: TGCGCCAGTGTACGGAGGGAGGGCCCGGGGGCCTACAATGAGCAGTTCTTC.

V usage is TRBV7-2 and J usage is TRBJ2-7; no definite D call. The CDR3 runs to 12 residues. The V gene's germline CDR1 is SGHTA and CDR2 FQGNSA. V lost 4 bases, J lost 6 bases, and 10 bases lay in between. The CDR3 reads CASSSPLSEQYF. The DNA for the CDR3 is TGTGCCAGCAGCTCCCCCCTGAGCGAGCAGTACTTC.